Sequencing of this TCR beta chain was carried out in a study of T-cell memory formation after mild COVID-19. About the study: Most TCR clusters belonged to a single donor.

Overall study results and limits: Several responding clones turned up in pre-infection memory, indicating that cross-reactive memory may have taken part. Clones which contracted sat mainly in CM and EM if CD4+, and in EMRA if CD8+.

CDR1 SGHTA and CDR2 FQGNSA come from the germline V gene. This CDR3 spans 11 amino acids. With 3 bases removed from V and 7 bases from J, the gap between germline ends came to 7 bases. This clonotype was picked up many times. Its antigen is unidentified. TCR alpha and TCR beta cDNA libraries carrying sample barcodes and UMIs came from 5'RACE with constant-segment primers. TCRdb reanalysed the 5' RACE reads using MiXCR and keeps one entry per CDR3 protein. The sample lists fewer than 600,000 distinct CDR3 sequences, less than 25% occurring once. The specimen was PBMCs or a T cell subset sorted from them (not recorded which). The receptor was derived from an adult woman who had mild COVID-19 (a few samples of this study predate the infection). Cell type and time point are not known. This chain links TRBV7-2 with TRBJ2-7; D unresolved. In DNA, the CDR3 is TGTGCCAGCAGCTTCCACAGAGAGCAGTACTTC. Translation: CASSFHREQYF. The full variable domain, completed using reference TRBV7-2 and TRBJ2-7, is GAGVSQSPSNKVTEKGKDVELRCDPISGHTALYWYRQSLGQGLEFLIYFQGNSAPDKSGLPSDRFSAERTGGSVSTLTIQRTQQEDSAVYLCASSFHREQYFGPGTRLTVT.